This T cell receptor (beta chain) was found in a study of Tregs in tolerant kidney transplant recipients. The wider study: Related graft donors supplied nonmyeloablative bone marrow transplants, and mixed chimerism was transient.

CD4+CD25+CD127- Tregs, CD4+CD25- non-Tregs, CD4 and CD8 cells were sorted. Libraries were prepared by immunoSEQ multiplex PCR; TCRdb keeps only in-frame clonotypes and omits some of them. The sample shows about 73,000 clones, about 91% of them seen only once. The V gene lost 5 bases and the J gene lost 6 bases, with 11 bases spanning the gap. CDR3 size: 12 residues. CDR1 and CDR2 (germline): SGHTA, FQGTGA. The count of this clone is one. What it binds is unknown. General observations from the study: Some patients' samples used different primers over time, so nucleotide sequences weren't comparable. No direct test of biological reproducibility was done here.

The sample here was Tregs from blood, taken before the transplant. The chain carries TRBV7-3 and TRBJ2-7; TRBD2 might be the D (6 bases). This receptor was taken from a human donor who received a combined kidney and bone marrow transplant. The DNA of the CDR3 is TGTGCCAGCAGCATCTCCGGGGGCGAGCAGTACTTC. It encodes CASSISGGEQYF. The variable domain in full, with the rest retrieved from reference TRBV7-3 and TRBJ2-7, is GAGVSQTPSNKVTEKGKYVELRCDPISGHTALYWYRQSLGQGPEFLIYFQGTGAADDSGLPNDRFFAVRPEGSVSTLKIQRTERGDSAVYLCASSISGGEQYFGPGTRLTVT.